Listed here are 23 T cell receptor beta chains from one sample, sequenced in a study of blood T cell repertoires in COVID-19. TCRdb keeps only in-frame clones here, not all; method: immunoSEQ multiplex PCR. The data contain about 100,000 clones, roughly 80% of them singletons. Sequencing was performed on peripheral blood. All receptors come from a man between 60 and 70 years old with active or convalescent COVID-19.

V usage is TRBV5-4 and J usage is TRBJ1-2; D is perhaps TRBD1 (6 bases). The CDR3 runs to 14 residues. Trimming left V 6 bases short and J 4 bases short, with 16 bases between. Germline CDR1 reads SGHNT; CDR2 reads YYREEE (reference sequence). This CDR3 reads CASTPQGLSYGYTF. In DNA form, the CDR3 reads TGTGCCAGCACCCCCCAGGGGCTCTCCTATGGCTACACCTTC.

The chain combines TRBV29-1 with TRBJ2-7, with 7 bases matching TRBD1. The germline V gene encodes CDR1 SQVTM and CDR2 ANQGSEA. CDR3 length: 13 residues. Trimming cost V 7 bases and J 5 bases; bases outside gene matches: 11. DNA of the CDR3: TGCAGCGCCCATTCGACAGGGCTCGACGAGCAGTACTTC. Its protein product is CSAHSTGLDEQYF.

The chain uses TRBV14 and TRBJ2-2; D is possibly TRBD2 (5 bases). Germline V gene sequence: CDR1 SGHDN, CDR2 FVKESK. The CDR3 has 16 residues. The germline V and J ends were trimmed by 0 bases and 5 bases, with 13 bases remaining between them. The CDR3 DNA sequence: TGTGCCAGCAGCCAAGATATGCGCGCGGGTACCGGGGAGCTGTTTTTT. This translates into CASSQDMRAGTGELFF. The complete variable domain, with remaining parts taken from reference TRBV14 and TRBJ2-2, reads EAGVTQFPSHSVIEKGQTVTLRCDPISGHDNLYWYRRVMGKEIKFLLHFVKESKQDESGMPNNRFLAERTGGTYSTLKVQPAELEDSGVYFCASSQDMRAGTGELFFGEGSRLTVL.

This chain links TRBV2 with TRBJ2-2; D gene unclear. The CDR3 length is 13 residues. V was trimmed by 4 bases and J by 5 bases, leaving 8 bases between them. Germline-derived CDR1 and CDR2 are SNHLY and FYNNEI. The CDR3 spells CASSVWPTGELFF. CDR3 nucleotide sequence: TGTGCCAGCAGTGTTTGGCCAACCGGGGAGCTGTTTTTT.

The J gene is TRBJ2-1, the V gene TRBV7-2, with TRBD1 matching over 9 bases. Germline V lookup: CDR1 SGHTA, CDR2 FQGNSA. V was clipped by 3 bases and J by 7 bases; unmatched bases: 7. The CDR3 has 15 residues. The CDR3 loop is CASSLGTGYGNEQFF. In DNA, the CDR3 is TGTGCCAGCAGCTTGGGGACAGGGTATGGGAATGAGCAGTTCTTC.

This chain links TRBV4-3 with TRBJ2-1, with D tentatively TRBD2 (5 bases). CDR1 and CDR2 (germline): LGHNA, YSLEER. V lost 1 base, J lost 6 bases, and 13 bases lay in between. The CDR3 length is 15 residues. Written as DNA, the CDR3 is TGCGCCAGCAGCCAAGGTAGCGTAGGCTCCAATGAGCAGTTCTTC. Residues: CASSQGSVGSNEQFF.

Worth noting for this clone: The junction differs from germline at one of its ends, possibly a read error. The chain joins TRBV19 to TRBJ1-2; possible D gene TRBD1, 6 bases. The CDR3 runs to 14 residues. Germline values: CDR1 LNHDA, CDR2 SQIVND (reference sequence). CDR3 region: CASSIPGGGGVPQF. The CDR3 DNA follows: TGTGCCAGTAGTATCCCCGGAGGGGGGGGCGTCCCCCAGTTC.

This sequence joins TRBV9 and TRBJ1-5, with no clear D. Trimming pared 8 bases from V and 2 bases from J, leaving 11 bases between. The CDR3 loop spans 13 amino acids. Germline values: CDR1 SGDLS, CDR2 YYNGEE. Here the CDR3 DNA reads TGTGCCAGTGGACGGGATGGCAATCAGCCCCAGCATTTT. Amino acids: CASGRDGNQPQHF. Variable domain in full (rest from reference TRBV9 and TRBJ1-5): DSGVTQTPKHLITATGQRVTLRCSPRSGDLSVYWYQQSLDQGLQFLIQYYNGEERAKGNILERFSAQQFPDLHSELNLSSLELGDSALYFCASGRDGNQPQHFGDGTRLSIL.

Note on this clone: This CDR3 is also generated by other DNA sequences in the sample. The chain is built from TRBV24-1 and TRBJ1-3, with D unclear. Germline assignment: CDR1 KGHDR and CDR2 SFDVKD. V lost 0 bases and J lost 4, with 3 bases in between. The CDR3 length is 13 residues. CDR3 sequence reads: CATSDLRGNTIYF. The CDR3 nucleotides are TGTGCCACCAGTGATTTGCGGGGAAACACCATATATTTT.

This clone appeared once. The J gene is TRBJ1-4, the V gene TRBV27; 10 bases align to TRBD1. V gave up 5 bases and J gave up 7 bases; unmatched junction bases: 10. The CDR3 is 16 residues long. CDR1 and CDR2 from the germline V gene are MNHEY and SMNVEV (reference sequence). In DNA, the CDR3 is TGTGCCAGCAGTCCCCCTAGACAGGGGGCGCCTGAAAAACTGTTTTTT. Protein product: CASSPPRQGAPEKLFF. Filled out from reference TRBV27 and TRBJ1-4, the complete variable domain reads EAQVTQNPRYLITVTGKKLTVTCSQNMNHEYMSWYRQDPGLGLRQIYYSMNVEVTDKGDVPEGYKVSRKEKRNFPLILESPSPNQTSLYFCASSPPRQGAPEKLFFGSGTQLSVL.

Regarding this clone: Other DNA sequences in this sample translate to the same CDR3. CDR3 protein: CASSLTWTTGRELFF. CDR3 DNA sequence: TGTGCCAGCAGCTTAACCTGGACTACCGGGCGGGAGCTGTTTTTT. The V call is TRBV7-9, the J call TRBJ2-2, with D maybe TRBD2 (6 bases). V lost 2 bases, J lost 9 bases, and 16 bases lay in between. Germline lookup yields CDR1 SEHNR and CDR2 FQNEAQ (reference sequence). The CDR3 length is 15 residues. Based on the CDR3 plus reference TRBV7-9 and TRBJ2-2, the full variable domain is DTGVSQNPRHKITKRGQNVTFRCDPISEHNRLYWYRQTLGQGPEFLTYFQNEAQLEKSRLLSDRFSAERPKGSFSTLEIQRTEQGDSAMYLCASSLTWTTGRELFFGEGSRLTVL.

This rearrangement joins TRBV6-2 or TRBV6-3 to TRBJ2-1, with TRBD2 as a possible D gene (6 bases). The V gene's germline CDR1 is MNHEY and CDR2 SVGEGT. The CDR3 runs 16 residues. V shed 5 bases and J shed 6 bases, with 20 bases lying between them. In nucleotides, the CDR3 is TGTGCCAGCAGTCACCCGGGAAGGGCGGAGGGCAATGAGCAGTTCTTC. It encodes CASSHPGRAEGNEQFF.

Only a few counts were recorded for this clone. This chain uses TRBV18 with TRBJ2-1; 14 nucleotides line up with TRBD2. The CDR3 is 14 residues long. Per germline, CDR1 KGHSH and CDR2 LQKENI. V was clipped by 5 bases and J by 16 bases; unmatched bases: 10. CDR3 DNA sequence: TGTGCCAGCTCATCCGGGACTAGCGGGAGACGTGGTTTCTTC. Protein product: CASSSGTSGRRGFF.

CDR3 DNA sequence: TGTGCCAGCAGTTATCCCGGGACTAGCCCCTCCGAGCAGTACTTC. Translation gives CASSYPGTSPSEQYF. The chain uses TRBV6-4 and TRBJ2-7; 9 bases map to TRBD2. The J segment lost 6 bases and the V segment lost 5 bases, leaving 11 bases of the junction unmatched. CDR1 and CDR2 from the germline V gene are MRHNA and SNTAGT. There are 15 residues in the CDR3.

The chain recombines TRBV9 with TRBJ2-7, with a tentative D call TRBD2 (6 bases). Germline-derived CDR1 and CDR2 are SGDLS and YYNGEE. The V end was cut by 0 bases, the J end by 3 bases, with 13 bases between. The CDR3 sequence is 15 residues long. CDR3 in DNA: TGTGCCAGCAGCGTAGGAGCGGGCGAACTCTACGAGCAGTACTTC. This translates into CASSVGAGELYEQYF. Filled out from reference TRBV9 and TRBJ2-7, the complete variable domain reads DSGVTQTPKHLITATGQRVTLRCSPRSGDLSVYWYQQSLDQGLQFLIQYYNGEERAKGNILERFSAQQFPDLHSELNLSSLELGDSALYFCASSVGAGELYEQYFGPGTRLTVT.

The chain recombines TRBV7-2 with TRBJ2-3, with 9 bases identical to TRBD1. Germline V gene lookup returns CDR1 SGHTA and CDR2 FQGNSA. The CDR3 sequence is 15 residues long. V trimming: 5 bases; J trimming: 4 bases; junction bases outside the gene matches: 7. The DNA of the CDR3 is TGTGCCAGCAGCCCCGGGACAGGGCTCGCAGATACGCAGTATTTT. It codes for CASSPGTGLADTQYF.

This sequence joins TRBV28 and TRBJ1-5; possibly TRBD1 for D (5 bases). With 2 bases removed from V and 7 bases from J, the gap between germline ends came to 18 bases. Germline V gene lookup returns CDR1 MDHEN and CDR2 SYDVKM. This CDR3 is built from 16 residues. CDR3 DNA sequence: TGTGCCAGCAGTTTAGGGGGGACCCAAGTGAGGCAGCCCCAGCATTTT. Its translation is CASSLGGTQVRQPQHF.

The rearrangement uses TRBV5-1 and TRBJ2-3; perhaps TRBD2 as D (6 bases). V was clipped by 0 bases and J by 0 bases, with 17 bases between them. CDR3 length: 18 residues. From germline, CDR1 is SGHRS and CDR2 YFSETQ. The chain's CDR3 is CASSLAFTVGGSTDTQYF. The CDR3 bases are TGCGCCAGCAGCTTGGCTTTTACTGTGGGAGGAAGCACAGATACGCAGTATTTT.

The DNA of the CDR3 is TGTGCCAGCAGCCTAGAAGTTAGCGGGACTCCGCAGTTCTTC. It translates to CASSLEVSGTPQFF. The V gene is TRBV9, the J gene TRBJ2-1, with 8 bases identical to TRBD2. CDR3 size: 14 residues. Germline V gene lookup returns CDR1 SGDLS and CDR2 YYNGEE. The J segment lost 12 bases and the V segment lost 4 bases, leaving 12 bases of the junction unmatched.

The chain links TRBV6-1 to TRBJ2-5; 8 positions agree with TRBD1. Trimming at V came to 2 bases and at J to 4 bases, leaving 6 bases not matched to a gene. Germline V gene data show CDR1 as MNHNS and CDR2 as SASEGT. The CDR3 contains 15 residues. This CDR3 reads CASSEQVRGRETQYF. The CDR3, as DNA: TGTGCCAGCAGTGAACAGGTCAGGGGGCGAGAGACCCAGTACTTC.

V and J are TRBV6-2 or TRBV6-3 and TRBJ2-1; D possibly corresponds to TRBD2 (6 bases). The V gene lost 5 bases and the J gene lost 13 bases, with 18 bases spanning the gap. This CDR3 is built from 13 residues. Germline-derived CDR1 and CDR2 are MNHEY and SVGEGT. The CDR3 is CASSPRLRGLQFF. In DNA form, the CDR3 reads TGTGCCAGCAGTCCCCGACTGCGGGGTCTCCAGTTCTTC.

This chain links TRBV4-1 with TRBJ1-2; 8 bases fit TRBD1. The CDR3 has 14 amino acids. V shed 4 bases and J 3 bases; nucleotides not matched to a gene: 4. Germline V CDR1 and CDR2: MGHRA, YSYEKL. The CDR3 coding sequence is TGCGCCAGCAGCCCGATGGGACAGGACTATGGCTACACCTTC. Amino acid sequence: CASSPMGQDYGYTF.

The chain employs TRBV19 and TRBJ1-2; the D gene is possibly TRBD1 (5 bases). Trimming took off 5 bases at V and 4 bases at J, with 14 bases between the two ends. Germline CDR1 and CDR2: LNHDA and SQIVND (reference sequence). This CDR3 has 14 residues. The CDR3 region is CASSEREGPYGYTF. CDR3 nucleotides: TGTGCCAGTAGTGAAAGGGAGGGACCCTATGGCTACACCTTC.